The 23 T cell receptor beta chains below were found in one sample sequenced in a study of shared clonotypes between healthy human individuals. Naive CD8 cells, CD45RO-negative and positively selected for CCR7, excluded terminally differentiated effector memory CD45RA+ cells. Some clones are missing from TCRdb's copy, which holds only in-frame ones; the method was immunoSEQ multiplex PCR. The repertoire holds 500,000 to 700,000 clones, with 85% to 95% as singletons. Sequencing was done on a sample of naive CD8+ T cells sorted from blood. The receptors here all came from a woman aged 25 to 39 in good health.

The rearrangement links TRBV27 to TRBJ2-1, with TRBD2 identical over 11 bases. Trimming cost V 2 bases and J 6 bases; bases outside gene matches: 6. The V gene's germline CDR1 is MNHEY and CDR2 SMNVEV (reference sequence). The CDR3 is 16 residues long. In DNA, the CDR3 is TGTGCCAGCAGTTTAAGTCCGGGACTAGCGGCCAATGAGCAGTTCTTC. Encoded protein: CASSLSPGLAANEQFF.

The chain recombines TRBV12-2 with TRBJ2-2; the D segment call TRBD1 is taken from the table without a DNA check. TRBV12-2 is noted as a pseudogene. The CDR3 runs to 13 residues. Here the CDR3 reads CASRRTIAGELFF. The CDR3, as DNA: TGTGCAAGTCGTCGGACAATTGCCGGGGAGCTGTTTTTT.

This clone was detected a few times. The rearrangement links TRBV2 to TRBJ1-5; no clear D. CDR3 length: 14 residues. Germline assignment: CDR1 SNHLY and CDR2 FYNNEI. With 7 bases removed from V and 6 bases from J, the gap between germline ends came to 16 bases. The CDR3 here is CASKVETGSQPQHF. CDR3 nucleotides: TGTGCCAGCAAGGTAGAGACCGGGAGTCAGCCCCAGCATTTT.

The J gene is TRBJ1-2, the V gene TRBV11-2; TRBD1 is a possible D gene (6 bases). The CDR3 loop spans 13 amino acids. Per germline, CDR1 SGHAT and CDR2 FQNNGV. Trimming left V 4 bases short and J 8 bases short, with 14 bases between. CDR3 loop: CASSSTGSEGYTF. The CDR3 nucleotides read TGTGCCAGCAGCTCAACAGGGTCCGAAGGCTACACCTTC.

This clone was seen a few times. The gene calls are TRBV27 and TRBJ1-5, with D maybe TRBD1 (5 bases). V lost 7 bases, J lost 5 bases, and 15 bases lay in between. CDR1 is MNHEY and CDR2 is SMNVEV in the germline V gene (reference sequence). The CDR3 consists of 14 residues. The chain's CDR3 is CASKPGWADQPQHF. Written as DNA, the CDR3 is TGTGCCAGCAAACCAGGGTGGGCGGATCAGCCCCAGCATTTT.

This clone was detected only once. This rearrangement joins TRBV27 to TRBJ2-1, with 7 positions matching TRBD2. This CDR3 comprises 15 residues. Germline-derived CDR1 and CDR2 are MNHEY and SMNVEV (reference sequence). V trimming: 3 bases; J trimming: 8 bases; junction bases outside the gene matches: 10. The CDR3 nucleotides read TGTGCCAGCAGTTTGTGGGCCGCTAGCGGCCATGAGCAGTTCTTC. It translates to CASSLWAASGHEQFF.

The V and J genes are TRBV11-2 and TRBJ1-2; D not certain. The CDR3 has 13 residues. V was pared by 3 bases and J by 2 bases, with 7 bases between. Germline-derived CDR1 and CDR2 are SGHAT and FQNNGV. Here the CDR3 reads CASSFSPNYGYTF. CDR3 coding DNA: TGTGCCAGCAGCTTTTCCCCCAACTATGGCTACACCTTC.

This clone was observed once. The genes are TRBV28 and TRBJ2-7; TRBD2 agrees at 9 bases. Germline CDR1 is MDHEN and CDR2 is SYDVKM. V was pared by 2 bases and J by 6 bases, with 8 bases of the junction left unmatched. CDR3 size: 15 residues. The CDR3 DNA reads TGTGCCAGCAGTTTAAGCCTAGCGGGGCCTGGCGAGCAGTACTTC. This encodes CASSLSLAGPGEQYF.

This rearrangement joins TRBV7-8 to TRBJ2-7; 7 positions match TRBD1. The CDR3 extends over 16 amino acids. Germline V gene sequence: CDR1 SGHVS, CDR2 FQNEAQ. The junction had 10 bases not matched to a gene; V was cut back by 5 bases and J by 0 bases. This CDR3 reads CASSLYLTGRSYEQYF. DNA for the CDR3: TGTGCCAGCAGCCTTTATCTGACAGGGCGCTCCTACGAGCAGTACTTC.

This chain uses TRBV7-9 with TRBJ2-3, with TRBD2 matching 10 bases. Germline lookup yields CDR1 SEHNR and CDR2 FQNEAQ (reference sequence). The length of the CDR3 is 15 residues. The ends lost 6 bases at V and 6 bases at J; junction bases unmatched: 9. The CDR3 nucleotides read TGTGCCAGCAGGACTCTAGCGGGAGCACCGGATACGCAGTATTTT. This encodes CASRTLAGAPDTQYF.

Points on this clone: Other DNA sequences in this sample translate to the same CDR3. The rearrangement links TRBV7-6 to TRBJ2-7; D may match TRBD1 or TRBD2 (5 bases each). V lost 6 bases to trimming and J lost 1 base, with 10 bases between them. Germline loops: CDR1 SGHVS, CDR2 FNYEAQ. The CDR3 totals 13 residues. The CDR3 DNA reads as TGTGCCAGCAGTACGGGGCGGTCCTACGAGCAGTACTTC. The encoded protein is CASSTGRSYEQYF.

The chain employs TRBV7-9 and TRBJ2-4; D is perhaps TRBD1 or TRBD2 (5 bases each). The germline V and J ends were trimmed by 6 bases and 10 bases, with 19 bases remaining between them. There are 14 residues in the CDR3. The germline V gene has CDR1 SEHNR and CDR2 FQNEAQ (reference sequence). The CDR3 region is CASSLNRDGDIQYF. CDR3 nucleotides: TGTGCCAGCAGTTTAAACCGGGACGGGGATATTCAGTACTTC. Filled out from reference TRBV7-9 and TRBJ2-4, the complete variable domain reads DTGVSQNPRHKITKRGQNVTFRCDPISEHNRLYWYRQTLGQGPEFLTYFQNEAQLEKSRLLSDRFSAERPKGSFSTLEIQRTEQGDSAMYLCASSLNRDGDIQYFGAGTRLSVL.

The CDR3 protein is CASSLRDEQFF. As DNA, the CDR3 is TGTGCCAGCAGCTTAAGGGATGAGCAGTTCTTC. This chain connects TRBV5-6 to TRBJ2-1, with D unclear. Germline CDR1 SGHDT, CDR2 YYEEEE. The V end lost 2 bases, the J end lost 8 bases, and 5 bases lay between the germline ends. This CDR3 contains 11 residues.

The chain joins TRBV25-1 to TRBJ1-4; D might be TRBD1 (6 bases). The CDR3 length is 14 residues. V shed 9 bases and J shed 7 bases, with 18 bases lying between them. CDR1 MGHDK and CDR2 SYGVNS come from the germline V gene. CDR3 nucleotides: TGTGCCAGTGTGGCCACGGGGGCGCGTGAAAAACTGTTTTTT. Protein: CASVATGAREKLFF.

CDR3 nucleotides: TGTGCCAGCAGCTTTCTGCTCACAGATACGCAGTATTTT. It yields the protein CASSFLLTDTQYF. The V gene is TRBV7-8, the J gene TRBJ2-3; D remains ambiguous. Trimming removed 3 bases from V and 2 bases from J, with 6 bases in between. CDR3 length: 13 amino acids. From germline, CDR1 is SGHVS and CDR2 FQNEAQ.

J is TRBJ2-4 and V is TRBV4-2; a weak D match, TRBD2 (5 bases). Per the germline V gene, CDR1 is LGHNA and CDR2 is YNFKEQ. This CDR3 is 17 amino acids long. The V end was cut by 3 bases, the J end by 0 bases, with 15 bases between. Here the CDR3 DNA reads TGTGCCAGCAGCCACCTTTACCGGAGGCTAGCCAAAAACATTCAGTACTTC. Encoded protein: CASSHLYRRLAKNIQYF.

The rearrangement links TRBV10-3 to TRBJ2-3; 7 positions match TRBD2. CDR3 length: 16 amino acids. With V trimmed by 8 bases and J by 0 bases, 11 bases remained unmatched. Germline V lookup: CDR1 ENHRY, CDR2 SYGVKD. CDR3 in amino acids: CAIGAGRERSTDTQYF. CDR3 in DNA: TGTGCCATCGGGGCAGGGCGGGAGAGAAGCACAGATACGCAGTATTTT.

The rearrangement joins TRBV29-1 to TRBJ2-7, with D possibly TRBD2 on 6 matching bases. Trimming pared 6 bases from V and 6 bases from J, leaving 18 bases between. Germline loops: CDR1 SQVTM, CDR2 ANQGSEA. The CDR3 is made up of 13 amino acids. The CDR3 loop is CSVEYSGVGEQYF. The CDR3 nucleotides are TGCAGCGTGGAATATTCGGGAGTGGGCGAGCAGTACTTC.

The CDR3 DNA follows: TGTGCCAGCAGCTACGGCGAAAAACTGTTTTTT. Protein product: CASSYGEKLFF. The chain employs TRBV25-1 and TRBJ1-4; the D is unclear. The germline V and J ends were trimmed by 6 bases and 8 bases, with 7 bases remaining between them. The CDR3 loop spans 11 amino acids. CDR1 and CDR2 (germline): MGHDK, SYGVNS.

The chain links TRBV5-4 to TRBJ2-7; 7 nucleotides agree with TRBD2. Germline CDR1 reads SGHNT; CDR2 reads YYREEE (reference sequence). Germline trimming cut 3 bases from V and 3 bases from J; bases unmatched to any gene: 6. The CDR3 is made up of 14 amino acids. The chain's CDR3 is CASSWGGGGYEQYF. CDR3 in DNA: TGTGCCAGCAGCTGGGGGGGTGGCGGCTACGAGCAGTACTTC.

This rearrangement joins TRBV28 to TRBJ2-1; no clear D. This CDR3 is 14 amino acids long. Germline lookup yields CDR1 MDHEN and CDR2 SYDVKM. V was clipped by 1 base and J by 0 bases, with 4 bases between them. The CDR3 loop reads CASSLYSSYNEQFF. The CDR3 bases are TGTGCCAGCAGTTTATACAGCTCCTACAATGAGCAGTTCTTC.

The rearrangement uses TRBV2 and TRBJ1-5; 7 bases match TRBD1. Germline CDR1 and CDR2: SNHLY and FYNNEI. The CDR3 is made up of 17 amino acids. V shed 4 bases and J 0 bases; nucleotides not matched to a gene: 9. This chain's CDR3 is CASSGDTGDHSNQPQHF. CDR3 bases: TGTGCCAGCAGTGGGGACACAGGGGATCATAGCAATCAGCCCCAGCATTTT.

This rearrangement joins TRBV5-6 to TRBJ1-1; D is unclear. CDR1 and CDR2 (germline): SGHDT, YYEEEE. Trimming removed 0 bases at V and 6 bases at J, with 9 bases between. The CDR3 totals 13 residues. This CDR3 reads CASSLEPGAEAFF. The CDR3 nucleotides read TGTGCCAGCAGCTTGGAACCGGGCGCTGAAGCTTTCTTT.